This TCR beta chain was found in a study of T cells in Graves' hyperthyroidism and ophthalmopathy. Findings and caveats of the study: For ophthalmopathy, model prediction preceded onset by a median 6.5 months.

RNA transcripts served as the template for amplifying TCR beta CDR3 regions. First-round RT-PCR targeting the TCR CDR3 was performed with the HTBI primer set. Via MiXCR, TCRdb re-called the multiplex PCR reads, giving one row per CDR3 protein. The sample lists under 400,000 distinct CDR3 sequences, approximately 15% occurring once. Germline V gene sequence: CDR1 SQVTM, CDR2 ANQGSEA. This CDR3 has 14 amino acids. The V and J ends lost 7 bases and 2 bases respectively, with 17 bases between them. Graves' hyperthyroidism qualified as stable when ophthalmopathy did not progress within 18 months. A patient was excluded if there was uncontrolled infection, other autoimmune disease, pregnancy or lactation. PBMCs were obtained from over 8.5 ml fresh peripheral blood. Remarks on this clonotype: Its antigen is still unknown.

The sequenced sample consisted of blood. This TCR derives from a woman aged 55-70 years with Graves' hyperthyroidism. V and J are TRBV29-1 and TRBJ1-2; D is perhaps TRBD1 (6 bases). As DNA, the CDR3 is TGCAGCGGCCTTCTCGGGGGGCCCAACTATGGCTACACCTTC. Amino acids: CSGLLGGPNYGYTF.